Below are 27 T cell receptor beta chains sequenced from a single sample in a study of beta chain features in type 1 diabetes. Reverse transcribing all isolated RNA meant expressed TCRB transcripts were sequenced. Assay used: immunoSEQ multiplex PCR; TCRdb lists only in-frame clones, some missing. The sample gives about half a million clones, over 9.5% of which show up once; less than 0.06% is in the top ten. The sample consisted of naive CD4+ T cells from blood. The receptors were sampled from a woman aged 18-29 years in good health.

The rearrangement links TRBV4-2 to TRBJ2-5, with a tentative D call TRBD2 (5 bases). The germline V gene encodes CDR1 LGHNA and CDR2 YNFKEQ. The CDR3 loop spans 14 amino acids. The V gene lost 3 bases and the J gene lost 2 bases, with 10 bases spanning the gap. CDR3 sequence reads: CASSHGEIQETQYF. Written as DNA, the CDR3 is TGTGCCAGCAGCCATGGGGAGATTCAAGAGACCCAGTACTTC.

This clone was counted a few times. The chain uses TRBV7-2 and TRBJ2-1, with 9 bases aligning to TRBD1. V shed 2 bases and J 6 bases; nucleotides not matched to a gene: 11. The CDR3 contains 17 residues. Germline V gene data show CDR1 as SGHTA and CDR2 as FQGNSA. The CDR3 is CASSLRAGTGIVNEQFF. CDR3 DNA: TGTGCCAGCAGCTTAAGGGCTGGGACAGGGATCGTCAATGAGCAGTTCTTC.

The rearrangement joins TRBV6-6 to TRBJ2-1; the D gene is possibly TRBD1 (5 bases). Germline lookup yields CDR1 MNHNY and CDR2 SVGAGI (reference sequence). The CDR3 is made up of 12 amino acids. With 4 bases removed from V and 8 bases from J, the gap between germline ends came to 9 bases. The CDR3 protein is CASSSRAYEQFF. The CDR3 nucleotides are TGTGCCAGCAGTTCCAGGGCTTATGAGCAGTTCTTC.

The table lists this clone with a few counts. The CDR3 sequence is CASSLSGMAAFF. CDR3 DNA sequence: TGTGCCAGTAGTTTGTCTGGTATGGCGGCTTTCTTT. The V gene is TRBV19, the J gene TRBJ1-1; no clear D. CDR1 and CDR2 from the germline V gene are LNHDA and SQIVND (reference sequence). The CDR3 loop spans 12 amino acids. V was clipped by 5 bases and J by 11 bases, with 15 bases between them.

Concerning this clone itself: Other nucleotide sequences from this sample produce the same CDR3. The chain couples TRBV9 to TRBJ2-1; 8 bases map to TRBD2. Germline values: CDR1 SGDLS, CDR2 YYNGEE. The V segment lost 0 bases and the J segment 4 bases; nucleotides outside the gene matches: 3. This CDR3 spans 15 amino acids. The CDR3 DNA sequence: TGTGCCAGCAGCGTAGTTAGCGGGGCTTACAATGAGCAGTTCTTC. This sequence encodes CASSVVSGAYNEQFF.

In its sample, this clone was seen a few times. The chain combines TRBV15 with TRBJ1-1; a weak D match, TRBD1 (5 bases). The CDR3 runs to 12 residues. Trimming removed 5 bases at V and 5 bases at J, with 9 bases between. Germline V gene sequence: CDR1 LNHNV, CDR2 YYDKDF (reference sequence). The CDR3 loop reads CATSSRGTEAFF. The CDR3 coding sequence is TGTGCCACCAGCTCCCGGGGGACTGAAGCTTTCTTT.

The genes are TRBV7-9 and TRBJ2-5; D remains unclear. Trimming pared 0 bases from V and 7 bases from J, leaving 6 bases between. There are 12 residues in the CDR3. CDR1 is SEHNR and CDR2 is FQNEAQ in the germline V gene (reference sequence). DNA for the CDR3: TGTGCCAGCAGCTTAGCGAAGGGGACCCAGTACTTC. Protein sequence: CASSLAKGTQYF.

V usage is TRBV7-3 and J usage is TRBJ1-1, with a possible D match to TRBD1 (5 bases). CDR1 is SGHTA and CDR2 is FQGTGA in the germline V gene. CDR3 length: 13 amino acids. V lost 1 base to trimming and J lost 5 bases, with 8 bases between them. CDR3 sequence: CASSLRRGTEAFF. As DNA, the CDR3 is TGTGCCAGCAGCTTAAGACGGGGGACTGAAGCTTTCTTT.

This clone was counted between two and nine times. The chain recombines TRBV4-2 with TRBJ2-1; D possibly corresponds to TRBD2 (6 bases). This CDR3 is 14 amino acids long. V lost 3 bases to trimming and J lost 7 bases, with 13 bases between them. Per germline, CDR1 LGHNA and CDR2 YNFKEQ. CDR3 protein: CASSHRGLSNEQFF. DNA for the CDR3: TGTGCCAGCAGCCATCGGGGACTGTCAAATGAGCAGTTCTTC.

The chain employs TRBV19 and TRBJ2-4, with 7 nucleotides matching TRBD1. The germline CDR1 and CDR2 sequences are LNHDA and SQIVND (reference sequence). The CDR3 sequence is 13 residues long. Trimming removed 6 bases from V and 8 bases from J; junction bases left unmatched: 7. The CDR3: CASSRQGSDIQYF. Written as DNA, the CDR3 is TGTGCCAGTAGCCGACAGGGATCGGACATTCAGTACTTC.

The chain links TRBV7-7 to TRBJ2-5; D gene uncertain. V was cut by 6 bases and J by 2 bases, with 10 bases left in between. The CDR3 runs 13 residues. Germline V lookup: CDR1 SSHAT, CDR2 FNYEAQ (reference sequence). The CDR3 protein is CASSRDVQETQYF. CDR3 DNA sequence: TGTGCCAGCAGTCGTGACGTACAAGAGACCCAGTACTTC. Variable domain in full (rest from reference TRBV7-7 and TRBJ2-5): GAGVSQSPRYKVTKRGQDVTLRCDPISSHATLYWYQQALGQGPEFLTYFNYEAQPDKSGLPSDRFSAERPEGSISTLTIQRTEQRDSAMYRCASSRDVQETQYFGPGTRLLVL.

This clone occurred a few times. Distinct nucleotide sequences in the sample also encode this CDR3. The chain couples TRBV18 to TRBJ2-1; 7 bases fit TRBD1. Germline CDR1 and CDR2: KGHSH and LQKENI. The CDR3 extends over 14 amino acids. V dropped 6 bases and J dropped 3; count of bases not matched to a gene: 5. CDR3 coding DNA: TGTGCCAGCTCGCCCGGGACAGTCTACAATGAGCAGTTCTTC. Translating it yields CASSPGTVYNEQFF.

This clone has more than one count but fewer than ten. This chain links TRBV5-4 with TRBJ2-1, with D possibly matching TRBD2 (6 bases). This CDR3 region has 17 residues. CDR1 is SGHNT, CDR2 YYREEE, per germline (reference sequence). Between the trimmed V and J ends, which lost 5 bases and 2 bases, there was a span of 20 bases. The CDR3 loop is CASSSAGGSGPYNEQFF. CDR3 sequence (DNA): TGTGCCAGCAGTTCGGCCGGGGGTTCAGGCCCCTACAATGAGCAGTTCTTC.

V gene TRBV5-4 combines with J gene TRBJ2-7, with D possibly called TRBD1 or TRBD2 (5 bases each). The CDR3 runs 15 residues. Trimming removed 4 bases at V and 2 bases at J, with 16 bases between. CDR1 is SGHNT, CDR2 YYREEE, per germline (reference sequence). DNA of the CDR3: TGTGCCAGCAGCGCCGGGACCGGCGATCCCTACGAGCAGTACTTC. The encoded protein is CASSAGTGDPYEQYF.

The chain recombines TRBV4-3 with TRBJ2-5, with 9 bases identical to TRBD1. This CDR3 has 17 residues. Per the germline V gene, CDR1 is LGHNA and CDR2 is YSLEER. J was trimmed by 2 bases and V by 3 bases; bases with no gene match: 10. CDR3 region: CASSQDGTGFYQETQYF. Here the CDR3 DNA reads TGCGCCAGCAGCCAGGATGGGACAGGGTTTTATCAAGAGACCCAGTACTTC.

V is TRBV29-1 and J is TRBJ2-5, with D possibly TRBD2 on 5 matching bases. Germline CDR1 and CDR2: SQVTM and ANQGSEA. Trimming cost V 1 base and J 7 bases, with 16 bases left between them. The CDR3 has 14 residues. The CDR3 spells CSVEGYRGPGTQYF. The CDR3 DNA is TGCAGCGTTGAAGGGTACCGGGGTCCGGGGACCCAGTACTTC.

This clone was seen only a few times. This chain joins TRBV5-4 and TRBJ1-4, with a possible D match to TRBD1 (6 bases). From germline, CDR1 is SGHNT and CDR2 YYREEE (reference sequence). The CDR3 has 15 amino acids. V dropped 5 bases and J dropped 2 bases, with 13 bases sitting between them. CDR3 DNA sequence: TGTGCCAGCAGGGTAGGAGGACAGACTAATGAAAAACTGTTTTTT. Translated, it gives CASRVGGQTNEKLFF.

The J gene is TRBJ2-7, the V gene TRBV5-1; D might be TRBD1 (6 bases). The germline CDR1 and CDR2 sequences are SGHRS and YFSETQ. V was shortened by 0 bases and J by 2 bases, with 12 bases between the two germline ends. The CDR3 runs 15 residues. This CDR3 reads CASSLVQGDTYEQYF. CDR3 bases: TGCGCCAGCAGCTTGGTACAGGGCGACACCTACGAGCAGTACTTC.

The J gene is TRBJ1-6, the V gene TRBV27; TRBD1 might be the D (5 bases). This CDR3 is 16 amino acids long. V gave up 3 bases and J gave up 5 bases, with 14 bases separating them. CDR1 is MNHEY and CDR2 is SMNVEV in the germline V gene (reference sequence). CDR3 DNA sequence: TGTGCCAGCAGTTTTGGTCGGGACTCGGATAATTCACCCCTCCACTTT. It specifies CASSFGRDSDNSPLHF.

The chain has TRBV5-8 and TRBJ2-7; a possible D gene is TRBD1 (5 bases). CDR1 SGHTS and CDR2 YDEGEE come from the germline V gene. V was clipped by 4 bases and J by 7 bases, with 9 bases between them. This CDR3 contains 11 residues. The DNA for the CDR3 is TGTGCCAGCAGCCGGACAAGAGAGCAGTACGTC. Protein: CASSRTREQYV.

This clone was recorded at least ten times. The chain is built from TRBV7-9 and TRBJ2-7; D is undetermined. Per the germline V gene, CDR1 is SEHNR and CDR2 is FQNEAQ (reference sequence). V lost 7 bases, J lost 5 bases, and 15 bases lay in between. CDR3 length: 13 residues. CDR3 protein: CASTWGRADEQYF. The CDR3 DNA reads as TGTGCCAGCACCTGGGGTAGGGCGGACGAGCAGTACTTC.

This rearrangement joins TRBV7-2 to TRBJ2-3; D gene uncertain. CDR1 and CDR2 (germline): SGHTA, FQGNSA. V lost 6 bases, J lost 3 bases, and 7 bases lay in between. The CDR3 has 12 residues. The CDR3 reads CASSMYTDTQYF. The CDR3 DNA reads TGTGCCAGCAGTATGTATACAGATACGCAGTATTTT.

This sequence joins TRBV10-3 and TRBJ2-1; 7 bases map to TRBD1. The CDR3 runs 16 residues. The trim removed 6 bases at V and 0 bases at J, leaving 8 bases unmatched. Germline V gene lookup returns CDR1 ENHRY and CDR2 SYGVKD. CDR3 bases: TGTGCCATCAGCGATGGGACAGCCGGCTCCTACAATGAGCAGTTCTTC. The encoded protein is CAISDGTAGSYNEQFF.

V gene TRBV29-1 combines with J gene TRBJ2-1; the match to TRBD1 covers 10 bases. This CDR3 comprises 13 residues. Germline assignment: CDR1 SQVTM and CDR2 ANQGSEA. The V gene end was trimmed by 7 bases and the J gene end by 8 bases; junction bases not matched to a gene: 8. CDR3 loop: CSGRDRGLDEQFF. The CDR3 DNA follows: TGCAGCGGACGGGACAGGGGTCTTGATGAGCAGTTCTTC.

This clone has a handful of counts. The CDR3 sequence is CASSVRSSSYEQYF. The DNA of the CDR3 is TGTGCCAGCAGCGTCAGGTCCAGCTCCTACGAGCAGTACTTC. The rearrangement joins TRBV9 to TRBJ2-7; no firm D call. The CDR3 has 14 residues. Germline V CDR1 and CDR2: SGDLS, YYNGEE. Trimming took off 2 bases at V and 0 bases at J, with 9 bases between the two ends.

This clone was counted a few times. The chain employs TRBV2 and TRBJ2-2; the match to TRBD1 covers 8 bases. V was clipped by 8 bases and J by 4 bases; unmatched bases: 9. Germline assignment: CDR1 SNHLY and CDR2 FYNNEI. This CDR3 comprises 15 residues. CDR3: CASRPDRAGTGELFF. The DNA of the CDR3 is TGTGCCAGCCGGCCGGACAGGGCGGGCACCGGGGAGCTGTTTTTT.

This chain's CDR3 is CASSYAGTSVTDTQYF. In DNA, the CDR3 is TGTGCCAGCAGTTACGCGGGGACTAGCGTTACAGATACGCAGTATTTT. The chain couples TRBV6-5 to TRBJ2-3; 10 nucleotides line up with TRBD2. CDR3 length equals 16 residues. V lost 2 bases to trimming and J lost 3 bases; unmatched junction nucleotides: 5. Germline loops: CDR1 MNHEY, CDR2 SVGAGI.